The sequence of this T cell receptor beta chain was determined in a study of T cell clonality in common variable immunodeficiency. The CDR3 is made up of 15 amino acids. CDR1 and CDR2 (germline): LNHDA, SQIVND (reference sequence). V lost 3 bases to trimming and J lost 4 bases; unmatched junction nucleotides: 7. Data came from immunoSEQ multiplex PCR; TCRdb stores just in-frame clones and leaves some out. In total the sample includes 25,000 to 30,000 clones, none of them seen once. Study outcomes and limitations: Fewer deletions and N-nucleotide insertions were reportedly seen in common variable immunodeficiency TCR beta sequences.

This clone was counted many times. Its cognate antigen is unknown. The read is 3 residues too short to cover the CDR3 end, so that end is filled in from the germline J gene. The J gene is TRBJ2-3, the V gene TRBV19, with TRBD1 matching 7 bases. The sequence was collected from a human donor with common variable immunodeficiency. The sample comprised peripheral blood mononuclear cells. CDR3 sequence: CASSMVGGVSDTQYF. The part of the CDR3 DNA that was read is TGTGCCAGTAGTATGGTAGGGGGCGTTTCAGATACG.